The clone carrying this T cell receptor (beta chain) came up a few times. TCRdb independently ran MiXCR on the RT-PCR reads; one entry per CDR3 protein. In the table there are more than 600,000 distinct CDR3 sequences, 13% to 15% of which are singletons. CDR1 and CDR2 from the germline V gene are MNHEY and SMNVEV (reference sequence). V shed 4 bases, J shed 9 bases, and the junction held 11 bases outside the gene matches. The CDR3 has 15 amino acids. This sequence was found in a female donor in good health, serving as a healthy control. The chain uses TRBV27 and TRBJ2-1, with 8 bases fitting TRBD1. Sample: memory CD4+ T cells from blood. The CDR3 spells CASSSTGGSGFEQFF. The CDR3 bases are TGTGCCAGCAGTTCAACAGGGGGTTCAGGGTTTGAGCAGTTCTTC.